What follows describes a single T cell receptor (beta chain). Antigen unknown. Alongside a J-beta primer mix, a sample-barcoded 5' primer served in a second PCR lasting about 7 to 11 cycles. TCRdb called the 5' RACE reads again in MiXCR, with one record for every CDR3 protein. The sample shows around 900,000 distinct CDR3 sequences, roughly 51% of them seen only once. The data belong to a study of blood T cells in healthy people across ages. Whole-study results and caveats: The long-lived group displayed more naive CD4+ cells, plus higher diversity, than the aged donors did.

V gave up 0 bases and J gave up 1 base, with 10 bases separating them. Germline V gene lookup returns CDR1 DFQATT and CDR2 SNEGSKA (reference sequence). This CDR3 is built from 14 residues. The receptor comes from a woman between 55 and 75 years old in good health. The chain is built from TRBV20-1 and TRBJ2-7; D gene unclear. Source material: blood. The CDR3 spells CSARDLGGSYEQYF. The CDR3 DNA reads TGCAGTGCTAGAGATCTGGGCGGTTCCTACGAGCAGTACTTC.